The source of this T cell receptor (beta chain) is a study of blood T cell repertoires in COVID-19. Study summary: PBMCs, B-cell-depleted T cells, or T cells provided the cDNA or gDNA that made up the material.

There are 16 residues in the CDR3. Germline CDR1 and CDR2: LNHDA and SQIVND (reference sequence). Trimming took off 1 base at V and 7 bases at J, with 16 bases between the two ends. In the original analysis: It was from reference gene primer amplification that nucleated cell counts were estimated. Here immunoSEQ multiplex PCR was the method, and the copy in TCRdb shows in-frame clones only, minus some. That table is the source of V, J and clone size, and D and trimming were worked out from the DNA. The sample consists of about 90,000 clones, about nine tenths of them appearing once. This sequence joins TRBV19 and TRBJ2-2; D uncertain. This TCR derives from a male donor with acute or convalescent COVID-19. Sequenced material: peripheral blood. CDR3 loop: CASSIGRYEQSGELFF. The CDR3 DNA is TGTGCCAGTAGTATAGGCCGATACGAACAGAGCGGGGAGCTGTTTTTT.